This T cell receptor (beta chain) comes out of a study of cytomegalovirus exposure and HLA in healthy donors (dated by TCRdb to the late 2010s). For the wider study: According to an earlier analysis of 587 of the donors, some 170 million T cells yielded over 90 million unique TCR beta sequences and about 300 Gb of sequence data. About 300 gigabases of sequencing data and approximately 93 million unique TCR sequences were included in an early release covering under 650 HLA-typed donors. Of the approximately 400 genotyped donors, approximately 80% were placed in the genetic ancestry cluster associated with self-reported Caucasian donors. The study aimed to test whether signatures of past pathogen exposure could be identified by cataloging public T cell receptors. Using immunosequencing, the study profiled T cell repertoires from 640 or so subjects and related those repertoires to cytomegalovirus serostatus. In addition to the first cohort of 650 to 750 subjects, a separate validation cohort of 120 different subjects was used. To predict cytomegalovirus infection status, the study combined high-throughput TCR immunosequencing, statistical association of individual TCRs with disease status, and machine learning. To study patterns of TCR occurrence, a later analysis re-analyzed previously published TCR beta repertoires from 500 to 850 donors and added high-resolution HLA genotyping. Rather than drawing on any new phenotypic data, the later analysis identified candidate immune exposures from TCR beta sequences and the way those sequences occurred across donors. To decide whether each TCR beta V gene segment behaved as functional or pseudogenic, an earlier analysis of approximately 620 of the donors relied on high-throughput TCR beta sequencing. Donor age, sex, ethnicity and CMV serostatus were compiled together with the repertoire data. In a later genetic analysis, genome-wide SNP genotypes for about three fifths of the roughly 670 donors were used, and that subset was treated as a discovery cohort. All discovery cohort repertoires had been generated on a single sequencing platform. Both class I and class II loci were covered by HLA typing, at four-digit resolution. The number of donors typed differed by locus, with about 629-630 for A, B, C, DRB1 and DQB1, 522 for DQA1, 606 for DPA1, and 450 to 480 for DPB1. Four to six DR-DQ haplotypes were handled as single units for association and clustering, since linkage in the cohort was strong. Across approximately 400 genotyped donors of the cohort, an average of roughly 250,000 unique TCR beta nucleotide sequences per donor were sequenced, and roughly 20% of those sequences were non-productive.

About this clone itself: The target of this receptor is not known. No base quality values were provided; no much bigger clone lies one nucleotide off.

Results and caveats for the whole study, not just this receptor: The only immune exposure information available for the cohort was CMV serostatus. The classifier was reported to diagnose cytomegalovirus status with high specificity and sensitivity in both the original and validation cohorts. At a false discovery rate of 0.05, a later analysis linked under 20,000 TCR beta sequences to specific HLA alleles. A later analysis found that TCR association rates varied across HLA loci, with DRB1 alleles showing the most associated TCRs and HLA-C alleles the fewest. Because counts were too low, roughly 18 rarely observed V segments, including chromosome 9 orphons, were left out of the earlier analysis of roughly 600 of the donors. The cohort was sequenced for TCR beta chains only, and without alpha or paired-chain data the features that could be detected were limited. Linkage disequilibrium might explain the correlated functional status among segregating V segments, but an unknown experimental factor could not be excluded. In a later analysis, most CMV-associated TCR beta chains were found to appear HLA-restricted, with HLA associations seemingly driven largely by CMV exposure. A further reported finding was that TCR beta sequences accurately predicted the HLA-A and HLA-B alleles for most subjects in the first cohort. According to a later genetic analysis, donors in an Asian-associated ancestry cluster had fewer N-insertions in productive TCRs than the roughly 700-donor mean. In an earlier analysis of roughly 500 of the donors, most TCR beta V segments appeared in productive rearrangements about 90% or about 30% of the time, broadly matching IMGT annotations. When HLA alleles, especially DR and DQ, strongly co-occurred, attributing TCR associations to individual alleles was difficult. Presence/absence analyses assumed roughly uniform sequencing depth across donors, an assumption that may not hold. The 87-base-pair reads could not distinguish some IMGT-functional V segments, including TRBV6-2 and TRBV6-3, so those segments were excluded. A later analysis found that HLA-associated TCR beta chains were more clonally expanded and had lower generation probabilities than equally common non-associated chains. An association between a missense DCLRE1C variant and V-gene and J-gene trimming of TCR beta chains was found in a later genetic analysis and replicated in an independent cohort. Across donors, most TCR sequences were observed very rarely, whereas some public TCRs were present in many individuals. The study gave a list of some 150 TCR beta chains associated with cytomegalovirus. A group of highly shared sequence variants was considered likely to be a technical artifact of the sequencing pipeline. According to a later analysis, parvovirus B19, influenza, CMV and Epstein-Barr virus appeared linked to several top co-occurrence clusters. According to the authors, the approach could potentially be generalized to other disease states and immunological phenotypes. Three of the identified cytomegalovirus-associated TCR beta chains were confirmed in vitro to be specific for cytomegalovirus antigens. HLA typing was unavailable for some donors at each locus, so association tests used only the typed subset.

There are 15 amino acids in the CDR3, from cysteine to phenylalanine inclusive. Left in the record is the CDR3 DNA by itself, 45 bases read in frame from the first base. CDR1 and CDR2 are read off the germline V gene (reference sequence) as SEHNR and FQNEAQ. V is reduced by 1 base and J by 0 bases, leaving a spacing of 7 bases between them. Libraries came from the immunoSEQ multiplex PCR assay. The multiplex PCR relied on a mix of 60 forward primers for TCR Vbeta segments and 13 reverse primers for TCR Jbeta segments. The CDR3 region of rearranged TCR beta genes was amplified from genomic DNA with a multiplex PCR assay. The amplified TCR beta libraries were sequenced on the Illumina HiSeq System as 87-base-pair reads. On the authors' methods: In a later analysis, 70 million to 95 million unique TCR beta chains were counted across the approximately 640 repertoires, and roughly 11 million of these chains were shared by at least two donors. Raw reads were error-corrected and collapsed into unique sequences by a nearest-neighbor algorithm in which closely related sequences were merged to remove PCR and sequencing errors. CDR3 sequences were aligned to IMGT reference sequences to assign V, D and J gene segments. For a sequence to be retained, at least a six-nucleotide match to both a V gene segment and a J gene segment was required. Rearrangements were classified as productive when the CDR3 lacked stop codons and remained in frame with V and J, and all other rearrangements were classified as non-productive. CDR3 was defined according to IMGT convention as the region running from the second conserved V-encoded cysteine to the conserved J-encoded phenylalanine. The earlier analysis of 500 to 650 of the donors excluded any sequence lacking an unambiguous match to a single V gene segment. In an earlier analysis of 587 of the donors, a V segment was called functional when productive rearrangements were above 56.7%, and segregating when the standard deviation between donors exceeded 5%. To diagnose cytomegalovirus status from the catalog of TCR beta chain sequences, a statistical classification framework was built. A later analysis assigned V and J genes by comparing TCR nucleotide sequences with IMGT/GENE-DB human TR gene sequences. Using the TCRdist pipeline, a later analysis assigned CDR3 sequences along with most-parsimonious VDJ recombination scenarios. In a later analysis, every TCR beta chain was defined by the combination of its CDR3 amino acid sequence and its V-gene family, and reads without a unique V-gene family were dropped. As a way to deal with suspected cross-contamination and a sequencing artifact, a later analysis dropped 640 or so nucleotide sequences that were highly shared and had low generation probability. A later analysis calculated a clonal expansion index for each public chain from normalized within-repertoire ranks of inferred template counts. In a later analysis, generation probabilities were computed with a VDJ recombination model fitted to out-of-frame rearrangements, and the resulting probabilities were checked against IGoR. A later analysis scored TCR-TCR, TCR-HLA and TCR-CMV co-occurrence with hypergeometric tests, applying a repertoire-size bias correction to TCR pairs. To estimate false discovery rates, a later analysis permuted the HLA or CMV assignments 20 times. In a later analysis, co-occurring TCRs were grouped with DBSCAN, and TCRdist sequence similarity was added when clustering was performed within HLA-allele-positive subsets. Repertoires with fewer than 30,000 or more than 120,000 public chains, plus five repertoires with anomalous nucleotide sharing, were excluded from co-occurrence clustering. This is the immuneACCESS table as TCRdb keeps it, with only in-frame sequences that have V and J called. A part of the clones is gone; compared with another copy, unresolved V genes explain less than half, and the rest is unexplained. That table supplies the V and J calls and clone size; D and trimming were determined from the DNA. This sample lists about 150,000 clones; roughly 88% were detected once. Jointly, the top ten make up roughly 0.5% of the sample.

In total, fewer than 750 healthy bone marrow donors made up the cohort. Cohort members were all nominally healthy when sampled, although unrecorded immune exposures were likely present. The donor tested CMV seronegative and was one of the 352 seronegative cohort members. A peripheral blood sample was collected from each donor, and TCR beta sequencing was performed on peripheral blood mononuclear cells. Genomic DNA was extracted from the blood cell samples with the Qiagen DNeasy Blood Extraction Kit. Sequencing was carried out using PBMCs. The chain was built from TRBV7-9 and TRBJ1-5; tentative D gene TRBD1, with 6 bases matching. This sequence originates from a woman in her forties in good health and CMV-seronegative. CDR3 loop: CASSLGGHSNQPQHF. The bases are TGTGCCAGCAGCTTAGGGGGGCATAGCAATCAGCCCCAGCATTTT.